The 10 T cell receptor beta chains below come from one sample, sequenced in a study of identical twins. TCRdb used MiXCR to reprocess the 5' RACE reads, holding one entry per CDR3 protein. The sample has hundreds of thousands of distinct CDR3 sequences; over 8.5% are singletons. This sample also belongs to another study, concerning yellow fever vaccine responses in identical twins.

The sequencing input was PBMCs. Source of these receptors: a woman aged 18-35 years in good health.

V usage is TRBV4-3 and J usage is TRBJ2-6; possibly TRBD1 for D (5 bases). The V end lost 2 bases, the J end lost 2 bases, and 10 bases lay between the germline ends. The CDR3 has 16 amino acids. Germline V lookup: CDR1 LGHNA, CDR2 YSLEER. As DNA, the CDR3 is TGCGCCAGCAGCCAATCGAAGGGGACTGGGGCCAACGTCCTGACTTTC. It is translated as CASSQSKGTGANVLTF.

The chain joins TRBV20-1 to TRBJ2-2, with D maybe TRBD2 (7 bases). Per the germline V gene, CDR1 is DFQATT and CDR2 is SNEGSKA (reference sequence). V lost 0 bases to trimming and J lost 3 bases, with 17 bases between them. The CDR3 loop spans 17 amino acids. The CDR3 loop reads CSARDGGSSGDTGELFF. In DNA, the CDR3 is TGCAGTGCTAGAGACGGGGGCTCTAGCGGAGACACCGGGGAGCTGTTTTTT.

In its sample, this clonotype was seen a few times. The genes are TRBV6-2 or TRBV6-3 and TRBJ2-7, with no clear D. V lost 3 bases to trimming and J lost 0 bases, with 12 bases between them. The CDR3 loop spans 15 amino acids. The germline V gene encodes CDR1 MNHEY and CDR2 SVGEGT. For the CDR3, the DNA is TGTGCCAGCAGTTATGACATACGACCCTCCTACGAGCAGTACTTC. Protein product: CASSYDIRPSYEQYF.

This clonotype was observed many times. The rearrangement uses TRBV27 and TRBJ2-7; D gene ambiguous. Germline values: CDR1 MNHEY, CDR2 SMNVEV (reference sequence). This CDR3 comprises 12 residues. V was pared by 8 bases and J by 0 bases, with 8 bases between. The chain's CDR3 is CASYSSSYEQYF. CDR3 DNA: TGTGCCAGCTACAGTAGCTCCTACGAGCAGTACTTC.

As regards this clonotype: A much more abundant neighbour one base away suggests this may be a read error. This sequence joins TRBV12-3 or TRBV12-4 and TRBJ2-2; TRBD2 aligns across 7 bases. The CDR3 consists of 14 residues. V lost 5 bases, J lost 9 bases, and 9 bases stayed unmatched. CDR3 sequence: CASSPLAVVWELFF. The CDR3 coding sequence is TGTGCCAGCAGTCCCCTAGCGGTGGTTTGGGAGCTGTTTTTT.

This clonotype was observed many times. The V call is TRBV12-3 or TRBV12-4, the J call TRBJ2-5; D remains ambiguous. The germline V and J ends were trimmed by 3 bases and 5 bases, with 13 bases remaining between them. The length of the CDR3 is 14 residues. The CDR3 sequence: CASSLAGMWETQYF. The CDR3 DNA sequence: TGTGCCAGCAGTTTGGCAGGAATGTGGGAGACCCAGTACTTC.

This clonotype was detected a few times. The chain uses TRBV2 and TRBJ1-4; D not resolved. The germline V gene encodes CDR1 SNHLY and CDR2 FYNNEI. There are 10 residues in the CDR3. V lost 9 bases, J lost 9 bases, and 8 bases lay in between. CDR3 coding DNA: TGTGCCAGTAGAGGGAAAAAACTGTTTTTT. This codes for CASRGKKLFF.

The chain couples TRBV7-2 to TRBJ1-1, with D perhaps matching TRBD1 (6 bases). There are 13 residues in the CDR3. Trimming removed 3 bases from V and 4 bases from J, with 9 bases in between. Germline assignment: CDR1 SGHTA and CDR2 FQGNSA. The CDR3 is CASSLDSITEAFF. Written as DNA, the CDR3 is TGTGCCAGCAGCTTGGACAGTATCACTGAAGCTTTCTTT.

The gene calls are TRBV5-1 and TRBJ2-5; 7 bases map to TRBD2. Germline values: CDR1 SGHRS, CDR2 YFSETQ. CDR3 length: 13 residues. The J segment lost 6 bases and the V segment lost 4 bases, leaving 6 bases of the junction unmatched. Here the CDR3 DNA reads TGCGCCAGCAGCGCCGGGAGGCAAAAGACCCAGTACTTC. It yields the protein CASSAGRQKTQYF. The complete variable domain, with remaining parts taken from reference TRBV5-1 and TRBJ2-5, reads KAGVTQTPRYLIKTRGQQVTLSCSPISGHRSVSWYQQTPGQGLQFLFEYFSETQRNKGNFPGRFSGRQFSNSRSEMNVSTLELGDSALYLCASSAGRQKTQYFGPGTRLLVL.

J is TRBJ1-1 and V is TRBV6-2 or TRBV6-3; 7 nucleotides align to TRBD1. This CDR3 has 14 amino acids. Germline loops: CDR1 MNHEY, CDR2 SVGEGT. After removal of 6 bases from V and 3 bases from J, the junction contained 7 bases not matched to a gene. The CDR3 loop reads CASRDYDRDTEAFF. The CDR3 bases are TGTGCCAGCAGAGATTACGACAGGGACACTGAAGCTTTCTTT.